This T cell receptor (beta chain) is drawn from a study of cytomegalovirus exposure and HLA in healthy donors. The donors were members of the validation cohort, which comprised 120 subjects and was separate from the first cohort of 666 subjects. The CDR3 sequence is 15 residues long. Germline CDR1 reads SGHRS; CDR2 reads YFSETQ. The V and J ends lost 0 bases and 1 base respectively, with 10 bases between them. Comment on this clone: The antigen is unknown.

Notes on the study in general: In vitro, a few CMV-associated chains proved specific for CMV antigens. A classifier reportedly called cytomegalovirus status with high sensitivity and specificity. Cytomegalovirus association was assigned to approximately 160 TCR beta chains.

Sequencing used immunoSEQ multiplex PCR; TCRdb keeps in-frame clones, though not all of them. The repertoire holds fewer than 120,000 clones, with 70% to 90% as singletons. Input material: PBMCs. The sequence derives from a woman aged 25 to 39 in good health and CMV-seropositive. The chain joins TRBV5-1 to TRBJ1-1; D uncertain. The CDR3 here is CASSLVPAGNTEAFF. The CDR3 DNA sequence: TGCGCCAGCAGCTTGGTACCGGCGGGGAACACTGAAGCTTTCTTT.